The rows below give T cell receptor beta chains drawn from one sample of a study of T cell repertoires in cytomegalovirus infection. TCRdb recomputed calls from the reads with MiXCR, one row per CDR3 protein. This table has 550,000 to 700,000 distinct CDR3 sequences, almost 40% appearing once. For these receptors, no antigen is known. Source: cultured PBMCs, taken from culture after CMV antigen stimulation. All receptors come from a human donor in good health (CMV status not recorded). Some clones in this sample may be carry-over from other donors' samples. Each CDR3 is given with its conserved first and last residue. D genes are given only for firm matches. The listing skips clone size in some rows; elsewhere it reads once, few, many or a size class.

clone_size	v_call	j_call	d_call	cdr3_length	cdr3_aa	cdr3_nt
.	TRBV24-1	TRBJ1-1	.	14	CATRAGVRTTEAFF	TGTGCCACCAGAGCAGGGGTGAGGACCACTGAAGCTTTCTTT
.	TRBV6-2/TRBV6-3	TRBJ2-5	.	14	CASTTRRERETQYF	TGTGCCAGCACCACACGGCGGGAACGGGAGACCCAGTACTTC
once	TRBV20-1	TRBJ2-6	.	14	CSARDLSGANVLTF	TGCAGTGCTAGAGACTTGTCTGGGGCCAACGTCCTGACTTTC
.	TRBV6-1	TRBJ2-7	.	15	CASSPLRTQYYEQYF	TGTGCCAGCAGCCCCCTCAGGACCCAGTACTACGAGCAGTACTTC
few	TRBV7-2	TRBJ2-3	.	13	CASSLEAPDTQYF	TGTGCCAGCAGCTTAGAGGCCCCAGATACGCAGTATTTT
.	TRBV7-2	TRBJ2-1	.	15	CASSLAPGTFNEQFF	TGTGCCAGCAGCTTAGCCCCCGGGACTTTCAATGAGCAGTTCTTC
few	TRBV7-7	TRBJ1-3	TRBD1	14	CASSSGTAGNTIYF	TGTGCCAGCAGCTCCGGGACAGCTGGAAACACCATATATTTT
.	TRBV7-2	TRBJ2-5	.	14	CASSLDGTQFVQYF	TGTGCCAGCAGCTTAGACGGGACCCAATTTGTCCAGTACTTC
.	TRBV12-3/TRBV12-4	TRBJ2-1	TRBD1	15	CASSTGTGDETEQFF	TGTGCCAGCAGCACCGGGACAGGGGATGAGACTGAGCAGTTCTTC
.	TRBV4-3	TRBJ1-2	.	14	CASSQTPRGHGYTF	TGCGCCAGCAGCCAAACCCCTCGTGGTCACGGCTACACCTTC
.	TRBV7-9	TRBJ1-4	.	14	CASSLNGHNEKLFF	TGTGCCAGCAGCTTAAACGGACATAATGAAAAACTGTTTTTT
.	TRBV12-3/TRBV12-4	TRBJ2-5	.	13	CASRRDLEQTQYF	TGTGCCAGCAGGAGGGACCTCGAGCAGACCCAGTACTTC
few	TRBV2	TRBJ2-5	.	13	CASTLTGQETQYF	TGTGCCAGCACCTTGACAGGTCAAGAGACCCAGTACTTC
.	TRBV23-1	TRBJ1-5	.	14	CASSQSYNRQPQHF	TGCGCCAGCAGTCAATCGTACAATCGGCAGCCCCAGCATTTT
.	TRBV10-3	TRBJ1-6	.	14	CAIRRSSYNSPLHF	TGTGCCATCAGACGGAGCTCCTATAATTCACCCCTCCACTTT